This TCR beta chain is drawn from a study of Graves' ophthalmopathy and Graves' hyperthyroidism. Findings and caveats of the study: Most thyroid-expanded clonotypes exceeding 0.001 frequency were also found in blood. Stable hyperthyroidism and ophthalmopathy were told apart by a 13-signature model, which achieved about 88% sensitivity and almost 82% specificity.

From RNA, the CDR3 regions of TCR beta chains were amplified and sequenced. HTBI primers were used in a first-round RT-PCR, which preceded a second-round multiplex PCR. TCRdb itself ran the multiplex PCR reads through MiXCR, one entry per CDR3 protein. This sample has about half a million distinct CDR3 sequences, with 13% to 15% found just once. The length of the CDR3 is 14 residues. The V end lost 3 bases, the J end lost 4 bases, and 12 bases lay between the germline ends. Germline loops: CDR1 ENHRY, CDR2 SYGVKD. This clonotype has a count of ten or more. Its antigen is still unknown. The J gene is TRBJ2-5, the V gene TRBV10-3, with D unclear. Material: blood. This receptor was obtained from a woman aged 25 to 39 with Graves' ophthalmopathy. In DNA form, the CDR3 reads TGTGCCATCAGTGACGTTAGAAGGCCAGAGACCCAGTACTTC. This encodes CAISDVRRPETQYF.